A single sample is the source of the 18 T cell receptor beta chains below, sequenced in a study of T cell responses to AZD1222 COVID-19 vaccine. Generated by immunoSEQ multiplex PCR, the TCRdb table keeps only in-frame clones and is missing some. Among some 150,000 clones listed, about nine tenths were seen once. The sample was peripheral blood, taken after recovery from COVID-19. These receptor sequences come from an adult who had recovered from COVID-19.

This chain joins TRBV28 and TRBJ2-7; TRBD2 aligns across 11 bases. This CDR3 spans 12 amino acids. The germline CDR1 and CDR2 sequences are MDHEN and SYDVKM. J gave up 11 bases and V 6 bases, and 6 bases lay outside the gene matches. As DNA, the CDR3 is TGTGCCAGCAGCGGGGGACTAGCGGCGAAGTACTTC. Translation gives CASSGGLAAKYF.

The CDR3 DNA reads as TGTGCCAGCAGCTGGGGACTAGCGGGGAGCACAGATACGCAGTATTTT. Translating it yields CASSWGLAGSTDTQYF. The chain recombines TRBV5-4 with TRBJ2-3; 13 bases map to TRBD2. CDR3 length equals 16 residues. CDR1 is SGHNT and CDR2 is YYREEE in the germline V gene (reference sequence). Losses at the gene ends were 3 bases for V and 0 bases for J; bases not matched to a gene: 1.

Here the CDR3 reads CASSWTSSSSYNEQFF. The DNA of the CDR3 is TGCGCCAGCAGCTGGACTAGCTCCAGCTCCTACAATGAGCAGTTCTTC. The chain employs TRBV4-1 and TRBJ2-1, with 8 bases aligning to TRBD2. The CDR3 is 16 residues long. V lost 5 bases to trimming and J lost 0 bases; unmatched junction nucleotides: 6. Germline V CDR1 and CDR2: MGHRA, YSYEKL.

This clone showed up just a few times. The chain joins TRBV14 to TRBJ2-7; D gene ambiguous. The CDR3 runs 14 residues. In germline, CDR1 is SGHDN, CDR2 FVKESK. V dropped 1 base and J dropped 3 bases, with 10 bases sitting between them. This chain's CDR3 is CASSQGTTSYEQYF. CDR3 DNA: TGTGCCAGCAGCCAAGGGACGACAAGCTACGAGCAGTACTTC.

The V gene is TRBV5-1, the J gene TRBJ1-3, with a tentative D call TRBD1 (5 bases). This CDR3 comprises 15 residues. The V gene lost 4 bases and the J gene lost 0 bases, with 11 bases spanning the gap. CDR1 and CDR2 from the germline V gene are SGHRS and YFSETQ. DNA of the CDR3: TGCGCCAGCAGCACCTCGGGGGGCTCTGGAAACACCATATATTTT. This codes for CASSTSGGSGNTIYF.

The chain couples TRBV4-2 to TRBJ2-7, with D possibly being TRBD2 (6 bases). CDR1 LGHNA and CDR2 YNFKEQ come from the germline V gene. Trimming removed 0 bases from V and 6 bases from J, with 12 bases in between. The CDR3 runs 14 residues. CDR3 in DNA: TGTGCCAGCAGCCAAGATAGGAGGGCCCCCGAGCAGTACTTC. Encoded protein: CASSQDRRAPEQYF.

CDR3 sequence reads: CASSEVYQGVSYGYTF. The CDR3 region has the DNA TGTGCCAGCAGTGAAGTATACCAGGGTGTTTCCTATGGCTACACCTTC. The gene calls are TRBV6-1 and TRBJ1-2; the D gene is possibly TRBD1 (5 bases). V lost 1 base and J 4 bases, leaving 16 bases between the germline ends. The CDR3 consists of 16 residues. The germline V gene encodes CDR1 MNHNS and CDR2 SASEGT.

A few counts support this clone. This sequence joins TRBV27 and TRBJ1-6; D is possibly TRBD1 (6 bases). CDR1 MNHEY and CDR2 SMNVEV come from the germline V gene (reference sequence). V was shortened by 6 bases and J by 6 bases, with 18 bases between the two germline ends. The CDR3 runs 16 residues. CDR3: CASRLTVGAPNSPLHF. The CDR3 nucleotides are TGTGCCAGCAGGTTAACCGTGGGGGCCCCTAATTCACCCCTCCACTTT.

The rearrangement links TRBV19 to TRBJ1-5, with TRBD1 matching over 11 bases. The V and J ends lost 5 bases and 6 bases, in that order; junction bases with no gene match: 3. CDR1 LNHDA and CDR2 SQIVND come from the germline V gene (reference sequence). The CDR3 loop spans 14 amino acids. CDR3 nucleotide sequence: TGTGCCAGTAGTCGGACAGGGGGCCCTCAGCCCCAGCATTTT. Residues: CASSRTGGPQPQHF.

The chain links TRBV7-8 to TRBJ1-5, with a weak D call TRBD1 (5 bases). Germline V gene sequence: CDR1 SGHVS, CDR2 FQNEAQ. CDR3 size: 16 residues. The V end lost 0 bases, the J end lost 6 bases, and 15 bases lay between the germline ends. CDR3 amino acids: CASSLAWQGLSQPQHF. The CDR3 DNA reads as TGTGCCAGCAGCTTAGCCTGGCAGGGATTAAGTCAGCCCCAGCATTTT.

The chain uses TRBV19 and TRBJ1-4, with 8 bases matching TRBD1. Germline loops: CDR1 LNHDA, CDR2 SQIVND (reference sequence). This CDR3 comprises 13 residues. V shed 9 bases, J shed 8 bases, and the junction held 8 bases outside the gene matches. The CDR3 region is CASNTGGREKLFF. DNA of the CDR3: TGTGCCAGCAATACAGGGGGTAGGGAAAAACTGTTTTTT.

The V gene is TRBV9, the J gene TRBJ1-2; TRBD1 agrees at 7 bases. Germline V gene data show CDR1 as SGDLS and CDR2 as YYNGEE. This CDR3 comprises 13 residues. J lost 7 bases, V lost 2 bases, and 5 bases had no gene match. The chain's CDR3 is CASSVRQGSGYTF. CDR3 nucleotide sequence: TGTGCCAGCAGCGTCCGACAGGGAAGTGGCTACACCTTC. The entire variable domain, with the rest obtained from reference TRBV9 and TRBJ1-2, is as follows: DSGVTQTPKHLITATGQRVTLRCSPRSGDLSVYWYQQSLDQGLQFLIQYYNGEERAKGNILERFSAQQFPDLHSELNLSSLELGDSALYFCASSVRQGSGYTFGSGTRLTVV.

J is TRBJ2-1 and V is TRBV6-5; D is possibly TRBD2 (6 bases). Deletions cut 6 bases from V and 8 bases from J, with 17 bases between. CDR1 is MNHEY and CDR2 is SVGAGI in the germline V gene. This CDR3 contains 14 residues. As DNA, the CDR3 is TGTGCCAGCAGGGTGGAGTACGGAGGGGATGAGCAGTTCTTC. This encodes CASRVEYGGDEQFF.

This chain joins TRBV7-2 and TRBJ1-1; no clear D gene. V lost 1 base and J lost 1, with 7 bases in between. The CDR3 extends over 14 amino acids. Germline lookup yields CDR1 SGHTA and CDR2 FQGNSA. The CDR3 DNA follows: TGTGCCAGCAGCTTAGTGGCCCGGAACACTGAAGCTTTCTTT. Protein product: CASSLVARNTEAFF.

V and J are TRBV29-1 and TRBJ2-4; a weak D match, TRBD2 (6 bases). V was cut by 4 bases and J by 7 bases, with 14 bases left in between. The CDR3 loop spans 13 amino acids. Germline V lookup: CDR1 SQVTM, CDR2 ANQGSEA. CDR3 amino acids: CSVVRDSRNIQYF. In DNA form, the CDR3 reads TGCAGCGTTGTCAGGGACTCCCGTAACATTCAGTACTTC.

V usage is TRBV9 and J usage is TRBJ2-7; 11 bases match TRBD1. Trimming at V came to 5 bases and at J to 1 base, leaving 5 bases not matched to a gene. Germline assignment: CDR1 SGDLS and CDR2 YYNGEE. CDR3 length equals 15 residues. The CDR3 spells CASSRGQGVSYEQYF. The DNA for the CDR3 is TGTGCCAGCAGTAGGGGACAGGGGGTTTCCTACGAGCAGTACTTC.

The V gene is TRBV29-1, the J gene TRBJ2-7; 7 bases fit TRBD1. V gave up 6 bases and J gave up 3 bases; unmatched junction bases: 8. The V gene's germline CDR1 is SQVTM and CDR2 ANQGSEA. CDR3 size: 13 residues. The CDR3 loop is CSVGKTGNYEQYF. CDR3 sequence (DNA): TGCAGCGTGGGGAAGACAGGGAACTACGAGCAGTACTTC.

The genes are TRBV11-1 and TRBJ2-3; D is possibly TRBD2 (5 bases). CDR1 is SGHAT, CDR2 FQDESV, per germline (reference sequence). Trimming took off 5 bases at V and 2 bases at J, with 11 bases between the two ends. The CDR3 contains 14 residues. CDR3 sequence reads: CASSRERFTDTQYF. CDR3 DNA sequence: TGTGCCAGCAGCCGAGAGCGGTTCACAGATACGCAGTATTTT. Full variable domain (rest looked up from reference TRBV11-1 and TRBJ2-3): EAEVAQSPRYKITEKSQAVAFWCDPISGHATLYWYRQILGQGPELLVQFQDESVVDDSQLPKDRFSAERLKGVDSTLKIQPAELGDSAMYLCASSRERFTDTQYFGPGTRLTVL.